The T cell receptor (beta chain) under discussion was sequenced for a study of shared clonotypes between healthy human individuals. The assay was immunoSEQ multiplex PCR, and TCRdb's table has in-frame clones only and misses some. The sample consists of roughly 2,000,000 clones, around 95% of them appearing once. Naive-designated CD8 cells lacked CD45RO, were positively enriched for CCR7, and omitted terminally differentiated effector memory CD45RA+ cells. A note on this clone: Its antigen is undetermined.

Findings and limits, study-wide: Having only a few donors restricted how much genetic and exposure-history diversity was captured.

V lost 3 bases, J lost 4 bases, and 22 bases lay in between. The length of the CDR3 is 17 residues. Per germline, CDR1 SGHKS and CDR2 YYEKEE (reference sequence). This TCR was sampled from a man aged 18 to 29 in good health. Some clones in this sample may be carry-over from other donors' samples. This chain links TRBV5-5 with TRBJ1-2; D may be TRBD1 (6 bases). Sequenced: naive CD8+ T cells from PBMCs. CDR3 bases: TGTGCCAGCAGCTGGGGGCCTACACCCGCCCCTCCCTATGGCTACACCTTC. Protein sequence: CASSWGPTPAPPYGYTF.